The rows below give T cell receptor beta chains drawn from one sample of a study of blood T cell repertoires in COVID-19. Sequencing used immunoSEQ multiplex PCR; TCRdb keeps in-frame clones, though not all of them. Of around 170,000 clones listed, around 83% were seen once; the top ten hold approximately 6.5%. The sequenced material came from peripheral blood. These receptors originate from a woman in her thirties or forties with acute or convalescent COVID-19. Both conserved end residues are part of each CDR3. The D gene is left open where the match is weak. Clone size is shown for a subset of rows, as once, few, many or a class of expanded clone.

NA	TRBV29-1	NA	TRBJ1-5	CSVVEGDQPQHF	TGCAGCGTTGTTGAGGGCGACCAGCCCCAGCATTTT
TRBD1	TRBV2	NA	TRBJ2-2	CASSLGQGVLAGELFF	TGTGCCAGCAGTCTCGGACAGGGTGTATTGGCCGGGGAGCTGTTTTTT
TRBD1	TRBV5-1	NA	TRBJ1-3	CASSKGQGISSAGNTIYF	TGCGCCAGCTCCAAGGGACAGGGGATATCATCGGCGGGAAACACCATATATTTT
TRBD2	TRBV10-3	NA	TRBJ2-2	CAISEAGLAGGLGELFF	TGTGCCATCAGTGAGGCGGGACTAGCGGGAGGATTGGGGGAGCTGTTTTTT
NA	TRBV11-2	once	TRBJ2-1	CASSFGARGLNNEQFF	TGTGCCAGCAGCTTTGGAGCGAGGGGACTTAACAATGAGCAGTTCTTC
TRBD1	TRBV12-3/TRBV12-4	NA	TRBJ1-4	CASSRTGAEKLFF	TGTGCCAGCAGCCGAACAGGGGCTGAAAAACTGTTTTTT
NA	TRBV6-1	NA	TRBJ2-5	CASSGQPGAPQETQYF	TGTGCCAGCAGTGGGCAACCGGGAGCCCCCCAAGAGACCCAGTACTTC
TRBD1	TRBV7-2	NA	TRBJ1-2	CASSLGNGQAYGYTF	TGTGCCAGCAGCTTAGGGAATGGACAGGCCTATGGCTACACCTTC
TRBD2	TRBV6-6	NA	TRBJ2-3	CASTGTSGGDTQYF	TGTGCCAGCACCGGGACTAGCGGGGGGGATACGCAGTATTTT
TRBD2	TRBV30	NA	TRBJ2-7	CALRTSGSLHEQYF	TGTGCCTTAAGGACTAGCGGGAGTTTACACGAGCAGTACTTC
TRBD2	TRBV11-2	NA	TRBJ2-5	CASSRRLAGVETQYF	TGTGCCAGCAGCCGGAGACTAGCGGGGGTAGAGACCCAGTACTTC
NA	TRBV6-1	NA	TRBJ1-5	CASSETQNQPQHF	TGTGCCAGCAGTGAGACACAGAATCAGCCCCAGCATTTT
TRBD1	TRBV15	NA	TRBJ2-4	CATSREGTGNIQYF	TGTGCCACCAGCAGAGAGGGGACAGGGAACATTCAGTACTTC
NA	TRBV9	NA	TRBJ1-6	CASSVGRGDGNSPLHF	TGTGCCAGCAGCGTAGGGCGCGGGGACGGTAATTCACCCCTCCACTTT
NA	TRBV9	NA	TRBJ1-4	CASSVDRGVREKLFF	TGTGCCAGCAGCGTAGATCGGGGAGTACGTGAAAAACTGTTTTTT